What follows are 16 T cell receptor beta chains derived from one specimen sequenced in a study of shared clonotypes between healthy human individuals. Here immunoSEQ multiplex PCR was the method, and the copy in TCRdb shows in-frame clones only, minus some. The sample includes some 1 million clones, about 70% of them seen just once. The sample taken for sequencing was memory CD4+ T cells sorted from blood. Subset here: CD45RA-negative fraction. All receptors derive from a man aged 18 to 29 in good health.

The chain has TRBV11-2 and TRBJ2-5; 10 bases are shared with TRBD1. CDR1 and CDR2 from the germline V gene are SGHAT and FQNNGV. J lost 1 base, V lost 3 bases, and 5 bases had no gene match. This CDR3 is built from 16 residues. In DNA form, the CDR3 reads TGTGCCAGCAGCTTGGGGACAGGGGCCCCCCAAGAGACCCAGTACTTC. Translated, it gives CASSLGTGAPQETQYF.

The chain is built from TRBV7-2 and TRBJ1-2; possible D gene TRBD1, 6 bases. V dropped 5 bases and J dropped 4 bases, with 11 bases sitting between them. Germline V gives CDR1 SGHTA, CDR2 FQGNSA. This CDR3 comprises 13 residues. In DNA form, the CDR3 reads TGTGCCAGCAGCCCGACAGGTAGCTATGGCTACACCTTC. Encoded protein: CASSPTGSYGYTF.

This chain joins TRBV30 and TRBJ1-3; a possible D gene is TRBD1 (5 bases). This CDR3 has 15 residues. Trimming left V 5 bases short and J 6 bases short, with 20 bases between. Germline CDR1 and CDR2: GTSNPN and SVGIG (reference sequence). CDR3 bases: TGTGCCTGGGTTAAAGACAGTCTCGGGAAAAACACCATATATTTT. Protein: CAWVKDSLGKNTIYF.

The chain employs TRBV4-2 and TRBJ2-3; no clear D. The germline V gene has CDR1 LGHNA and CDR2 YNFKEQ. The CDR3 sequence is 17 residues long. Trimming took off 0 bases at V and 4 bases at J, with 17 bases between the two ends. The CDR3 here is CASSQDLGQLRADTQYF. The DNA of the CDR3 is TGTGCCAGCAGCCAAGATCTTGGCCAGTTAAGGGCAGATACGCAGTATTTT.

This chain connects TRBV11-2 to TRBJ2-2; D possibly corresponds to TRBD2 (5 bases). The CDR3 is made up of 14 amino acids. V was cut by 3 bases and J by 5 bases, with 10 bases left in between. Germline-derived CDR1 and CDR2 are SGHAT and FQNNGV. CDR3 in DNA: TGTGCCAGCAGCTTCGAGCGGCAGACCGGGGAGCTGTTTTTT. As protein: CASSFERQTGELFF.

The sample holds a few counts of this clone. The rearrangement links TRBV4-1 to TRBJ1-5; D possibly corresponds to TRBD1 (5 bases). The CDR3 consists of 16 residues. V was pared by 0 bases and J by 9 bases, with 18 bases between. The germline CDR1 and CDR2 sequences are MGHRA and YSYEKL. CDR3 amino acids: CASSQDAGTGSRPQHF. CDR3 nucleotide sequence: TGCGCCAGCAGCCAAGATGCTGGGACCGGCTCACGGCCCCAGCATTTT.

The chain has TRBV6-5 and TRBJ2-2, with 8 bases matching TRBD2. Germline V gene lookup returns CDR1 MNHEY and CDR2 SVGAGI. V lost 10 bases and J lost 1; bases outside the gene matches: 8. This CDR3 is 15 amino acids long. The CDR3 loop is CATRTSQGNTGELFF. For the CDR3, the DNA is TGTGCCACGAGGACTAGCCAGGGGAACACCGGGGAGCTGTTTTTT.

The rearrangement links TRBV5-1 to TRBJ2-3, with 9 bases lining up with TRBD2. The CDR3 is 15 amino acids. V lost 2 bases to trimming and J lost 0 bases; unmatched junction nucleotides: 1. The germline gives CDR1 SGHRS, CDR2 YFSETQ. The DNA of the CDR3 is TGCGCCAGCAGCTTTAGCGGGGGAAGCACAGATACGCAGTATTTT. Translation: CASSFSGGSTDTQYF.

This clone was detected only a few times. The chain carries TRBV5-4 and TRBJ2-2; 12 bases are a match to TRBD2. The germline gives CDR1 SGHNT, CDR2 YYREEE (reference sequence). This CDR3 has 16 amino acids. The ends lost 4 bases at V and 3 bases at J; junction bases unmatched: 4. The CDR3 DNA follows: TGTGCCAGCAGCACTAGACTAGCGGGGGACACCGGGGAGCTGTTTTTT. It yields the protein CASSTRLAGDTGELFF.

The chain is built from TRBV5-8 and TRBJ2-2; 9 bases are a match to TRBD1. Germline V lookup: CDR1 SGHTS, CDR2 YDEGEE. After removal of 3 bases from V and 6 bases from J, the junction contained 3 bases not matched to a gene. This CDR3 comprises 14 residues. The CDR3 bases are TGTGCCAGCAGCTATAACAGGGGGCCCGGGGAGCTGTTTTTT. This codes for CASSYNRGPGELFF.

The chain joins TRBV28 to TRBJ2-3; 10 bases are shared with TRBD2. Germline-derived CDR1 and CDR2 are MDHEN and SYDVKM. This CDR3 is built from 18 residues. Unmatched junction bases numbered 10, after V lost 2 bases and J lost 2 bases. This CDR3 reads CASSLQFRLAGDTDTQYF. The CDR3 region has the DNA TGTGCCAGCAGTTTACAATTTCGTCTAGCGGGGGACACAGATACGCAGTATTTT.

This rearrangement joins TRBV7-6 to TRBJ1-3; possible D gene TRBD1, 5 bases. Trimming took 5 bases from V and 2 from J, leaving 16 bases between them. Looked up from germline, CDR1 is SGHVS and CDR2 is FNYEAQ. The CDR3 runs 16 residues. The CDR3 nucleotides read TGTGCCAGCAGCCCAGGGACCGTGCCTCCTGGAAACACCATATATTTT. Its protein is CASSPGTVPPGNTIYF.

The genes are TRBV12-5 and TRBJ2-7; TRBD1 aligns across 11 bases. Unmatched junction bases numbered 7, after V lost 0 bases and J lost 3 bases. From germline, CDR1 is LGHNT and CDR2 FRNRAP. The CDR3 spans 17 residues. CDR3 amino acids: CASGLVLDRGPNYEQYF. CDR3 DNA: TGTGCTAGTGGTTTGGTTCTGGACAGGGGGCCGAACTACGAGCAGTACTTC.

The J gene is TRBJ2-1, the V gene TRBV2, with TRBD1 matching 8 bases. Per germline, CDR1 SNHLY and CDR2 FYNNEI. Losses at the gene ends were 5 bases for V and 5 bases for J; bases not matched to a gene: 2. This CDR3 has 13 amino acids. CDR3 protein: CASSPTGDNEQFF. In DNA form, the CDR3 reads TGTGCCAGCAGTCCGACAGGGGACAATGAGCAGTTCTTC. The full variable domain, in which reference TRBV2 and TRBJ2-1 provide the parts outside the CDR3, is EPEVTQTPSHQVTQMGQEVILRCVPISNHLYFYWYRQILGQKVEFLVSFYNNEISEKSEIFDDQFSVERPDGSNFTLKIRSTKLEDSAMYFCASSPTGDNEQFFGPGTRLTVL.

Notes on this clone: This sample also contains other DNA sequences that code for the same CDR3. CDR3 sequence reads: CASSPDRVNEQYF. The DNA for the CDR3 is TGTGCCAGCTCACCTGACAGGGTAAACGAGCAGTACTTC. The chain links TRBV18 to TRBJ2-7, with 7 bases lining up with TRBD1. The V segment lost 3 bases and the J segment 5 bases; nucleotides outside the gene matches: 4. This CDR3 is built from 13 residues. Germline lookup yields CDR1 KGHSH and CDR2 LQKENI.

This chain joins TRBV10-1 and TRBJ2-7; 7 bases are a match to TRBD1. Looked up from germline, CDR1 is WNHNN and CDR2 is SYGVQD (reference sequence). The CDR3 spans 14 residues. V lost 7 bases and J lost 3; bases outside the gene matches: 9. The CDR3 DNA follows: TGCGCCAGCAAGACCTCGGACAGGCTCTACGAGCAGTACTTC. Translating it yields CASKTSDRLYEQYF.